These 9 T cell receptor beta chains came from one sample sequenced in a study of T cells in Graves' hyperthyroidism and ophthalmopathy. TCR beta CDR3 region amplification was performed from RNA transcripts. The HTBI set primed first-round TCR CDR3 RT-PCR. TCRdb reprocessed the multiplex PCR reads via MiXCR and lists one record per CDR3 protein. The table lists some 340,000 distinct CDR3 sequences, roughly 13% of them singletons. Material for sequencing was blood. These receptors were obtained from a woman aged 40 to 50 with Graves' ophthalmopathy.

The V and J genes are TRBV18 and TRBJ1-1; D might be TRBD1 (5 bases). From germline, CDR1 is KGHSH and CDR2 LQKENI. Trimming stripped 0 bases from V and 0 bases from J, with 8 bases between. There are 15 residues in the CDR3. CDR3: CASSPPRQMNTEAFF. In DNA form, the CDR3 reads TGTGCCAGCTCACCACCGAGACAGATGAACACTGAAGCTTTCTTT.

The genes are TRBV29-1 and TRBJ2-1; 9 positions match TRBD2. V dropped 7 bases and J dropped 2; count of bases not matched to a gene: 15. CDR1 SQVTM and CDR2 ANQGSEA come from the germline V gene. This CDR3 spans 17 amino acids. In nucleotides, the CDR3 is TGCAGCGCCGCCCAGGCAGCGGGCGGGAGGGCCTACAATGAGCAGTTCTTC. Translation: CSAAQAAGGRAYNEQFF.

The table lists this clonotype with many counts. V and J are TRBV10-1 and TRBJ2-3; tentatively, D is TRBD1 (6 bases). This CDR3 region has 17 residues. The V and J ends lost 1 base and 2 bases respectively, with 16 bases between them. The germline gives CDR1 WNHNN, CDR2 SYGVQD (reference sequence). The CDR3 is CASSELQGMGATDTQYF. DNA for the CDR3: TGCGCCAGCAGTGAGTTGCAGGGCATGGGGGCCACAGATACGCAGTATTTT.

This clonotype was seen only once. The chain couples TRBV4-2 to TRBJ1-2, with 12 nucleotides matching TRBD1. Germline trimming cut 3 bases from V and 8 bases from J; bases unmatched to any gene: 10. The CDR3 totals 16 residues. CDR1 and CDR2 from the germline V gene are LGHNA and YNFKEQ. DNA for the CDR3: TGTGCCAGCAGCCACGTCCCGGGACAGGGGGCGGACGGCTACACCTTC. Translated: CASSHVPGQGADGYTF.

V usage is TRBV28 and J usage is TRBJ2-1; 9 nucleotides line up with TRBD2. The CDR3 is 15 amino acids. Germline V lookup: CDR1 MDHEN, CDR2 SYDVKM. V was clipped by 8 bases and J by 7 bases; unmatched bases: 12. The CDR3: CASAPGGRASNEQFF. CDR3 coding DNA: TGTGCCAGCGCCCCTGGCGGGAGGGCCAGTAATGAGCAGTTCTTC. The whole variable domain, remainder taken from reference TRBV28 and TRBJ2-1, is DVKVTQSSRYLVKRTGEKVFLECVQDMDHENMFWYRQDPGLGLRLIYFSYDVKMKEKGDIPEGYSVSREKKERFSLILESASTNQTSMYLCASAPGGRASNEQFFGPGTRLTVL.

The chain uses TRBV7-9 and TRBJ1-3; 7 bases are a match to TRBD1. The ends lost 5 bases at V and 2 bases at J; junction bases unmatched: 6. Germline V gene data show CDR1 as SEHNR and CDR2 as FQNEAQ (reference sequence). The CDR3 has 15 amino acids. CDR3 coding DNA: TGTGCCAGCAGCCCAGGGGGTTTAACTGGAAACACCATATATTTT. It specifies CASSPGGLTGNTIYF.

There are many counts of this clonotype. The chain is built from TRBV27 and TRBJ1-1; D perhaps matches TRBD1 (5 bases). This CDR3 is 16 amino acids long. Germline loops: CDR1 MNHEY, CDR2 SMNVEV (reference sequence). V lost 3 bases to trimming and J lost 0 bases, with 14 bases between them. In DNA, the CDR3 is TGTGCCAGCAGTTTCCCCCGGAAGGGGATGAACACTGAAGCTTTCTTT. Translated, it gives CASSFPRKGMNTEAFF.

This clonotype was detected only a few times. The rearrangement links TRBV6-1 to TRBJ2-7; weak D call: TRBD1 (5 bases). Germline V gene sequence: CDR1 MNHNS, CDR2 SASEGT. Trimming took off 5 bases at V and 3 bases at J, with 14 bases between the two ends. CDR3 length equals 14 residues. CDR3 coding DNA: TGTGCCAGCAGTCCCTCAGGGATCATCTACGAGCAGTACTTC. Translated: CASSPSGIIYEQYF.

The table lists this clonotype with many counts. The J gene is TRBJ2-5, the V gene TRBV20-1, with TRBD1 identical over 7 bases. J lost 5 bases, V lost 4 bases, and 10 bases had no gene match. The CDR3 runs 14 residues. CDR1 and CDR2 from the germline V gene are DFQATT and SNEGSKA (reference sequence). CDR3 residues: CSATPPRGSETQYF. The CDR3, as DNA: TGCAGTGCTACCCCCCCCAGGGGGAGTGAGACCCAGTACTTC.